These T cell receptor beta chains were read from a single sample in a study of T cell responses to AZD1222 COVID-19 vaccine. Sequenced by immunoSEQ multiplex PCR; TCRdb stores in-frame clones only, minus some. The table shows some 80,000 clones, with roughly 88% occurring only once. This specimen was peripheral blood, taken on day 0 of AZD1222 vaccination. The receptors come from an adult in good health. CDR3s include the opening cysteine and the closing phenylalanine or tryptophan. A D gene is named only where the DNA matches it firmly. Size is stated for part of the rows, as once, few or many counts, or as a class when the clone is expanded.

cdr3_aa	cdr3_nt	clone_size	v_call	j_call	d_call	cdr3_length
CASSWDSYNEQFF	TGCGCCAGCAGCTGGGACAGCTACAATGAGCAGTTCTTC	few	TRBV5-1	TRBJ2-1	TRBD1	13
CASSPLWDEKLFF	TGCGCCAGCAGCCCTCTATGGGATGAAAAACTGTTTTTT	-	TRBV4-1	TRBJ1-4	-	13
CAIRASGGASNEQFF	TGTGCCATCAGAGCTAGCGGGGGGGCCTCCAATGAGCAGTTCTTC	-	TRBV10-3	TRBJ2-1	TRBD2	15
CASSLYGGPSNTGELFF	TGTGCCAGCAGCTTATATGGGGGGCCATCGAACACCGGGGAGCTGTTTTTT	once	TRBV7-3	TRBJ2-2	-	17
CASSFTPSGAHYGYTF	TGTGCCAGCAGTTTCACCCCTAGCGGGGCCCACTATGGCTACACCTTC	-	TRBV27	TRBJ1-2	-	16
CASSPRQGFTDTQYF	TGTGCCAGCAGTCCCCGACAGGGGTTCACAGATACGCAGTATTTT	-	TRBV28	TRBJ2-3	TRBD1	15
CASSPDGYEQYF	TGTGCTAGCAGTCCGGACGGTTACGAGCAGTACTTC	-	TRBV7-7	TRBJ2-7	-	12
CASSEGGRGNQPQHF	TGTGCCAGCAGTGAAGGAGGTAGGGGGAATCAGCCCCAGCATTTT	-	TRBV2	TRBJ1-5	-	15
CASSQPRKGLGHEQYF	TGTGCCAGCAGCCAACCCCGGAAGGGTCTAGGCCACGAGCAGTACTTC	-	TRBV4-2	TRBJ2-7	-	16
CASSLPGRNEQYF	TGTGCCAGCAGTTTACCGGGTAGGAACGAGCAGTACTTC	-	TRBV27	TRBJ2-7	-	13
CASRGSGSYNEQFF	TGCGCCAGCAGGGGTAGCGGGTCCTACAATGAGCAGTTCTTC	-	TRBV4-3	TRBJ2-1	TRBD2	14
CSVEKRGLAKNIQYF	TGCAGCGTTGAGAAGCGGGGGCTTGCCAAAAACATTCAGTACTTC	-	TRBV29-1	TRBJ2-4	TRBD2	15
CAIKRGKMNTEAFF	TGTGCCATAAAACGGGGGAAAATGAACACTGAAGCTTTCTTT	-	TRBV15	TRBJ1-1	-	14